This is a list of T cell receptor beta chains from one sample in a study of blood T cell repertoires in COVID-19. Only in-frame clones appear in the TCRdb table, and some are missing; sequencing was by immunoSEQ multiplex PCR. The sample includes some 210,000 clones, around nine tenths of them seen just once. The sample was peripheral blood. These receptors were obtained from a woman in her forties with acute or convalescent COVID-19. Each CDR3 is given with its conserved first and last residue. D genes are given only for firm matches. Clone size is not always given. Where it is, it says once, few, many or a class for expanded clones.

NA	TRBV20-1	TRBJ2-2	NA	TGCAGTGCTACCTCTACCGGGGAGCTGTTTTTT	CSATSTGELFF
NA	TRBV19	TRBJ1-3	NA	TGTGCCAGTAGTCGCCAGGGGGGAAACACCATATATTTT	CASSRQGGNTIYF
NA	TRBV3-1/TRBV3-2	TRBJ1-3	NA	TGTGCCAGCAGCCAAAGAGGTGGAAACACCATATATTTT	CASSQRGGNTIYF
TRBD1	TRBV7-9	TRBJ2-2	once	TGTGCCAGCAGTCGGCGACAGGGGAGAAACACCGGGGAGCTGTTTTTT	CASSRRQGRNTGELFF
TRBD1	TRBV5-1	TRBJ1-3	NA	TGCGCCAGCAGCTTGGTAGGGACAGGGTATGGATTTGGAAACACCATATATTTT	CASSLVGTGYGFGNTIYF
NA	TRBV5-4	TRBJ1-2	NA	TGTGCCAGCAGATCGCAGGGAGGCTATGGCTACACCTTC	CASRSQGGYGYTF
TRBD1	TRBV27	TRBJ1-1	NA	TGTGCCAGCAGTCCACTGACAGGGTCTCCGAACACTGAAGCTTTCTTT	CASSPLTGSPNTEAFF
NA	TRBV19	TRBJ2-1	NA	TGTGCCAGTAGTATTAGAGAAAGCTCCTACAATGAGCAGTTCTTC	CASSIRESSYNEQFF
TRBD2	TRBV10-2	TRBJ2-1	NA	TGCGCCAGCAGTGGACGGGGGGTTTTGAGCTCCTACAATGAGCAGTTCTTC	CASSGRGVLSSYNEQFF
TRBD1	TRBV7-9	TRBJ2-5	NA	TGTGCCAGCAGCTTAGAGGTGGACAGGAGACAAGAGACCCAGTACTTC	CASSLEVDRRQETQYF
NA	TRBV10-3	TRBJ1-2	NA	TGTGCCACCAACATGGCGGGGGCTAACTATGGCTACACCTTC	CATNMAGANYGYTF
NA	TRBV10-3	TRBJ1-1	NA	TGTGCCAGCAATGCTCTTGGACAGCCGAACACTGAAGCTTTCTTT	CASNALGQPNTEAFF
TRBD2	TRBV3-1/TRBV3-2	TRBJ2-5	NA	TGTGCCAGCAGCCAAGTAACTAGCGGGGGGCAAGAGACCCAGTACTTC	CASSQVTSGGQETQYF
TRBD1	TRBV7-2	TRBJ1-1	NA	TGTGCCAGCAGCCTCTGGACAGGGGAGAGAACTGAAGCTTTCTTT	CASSLWTGERTEAFF
TRBD2	TRBV3-1/TRBV3-2	TRBJ2-1	NA	TGTGCCAGCAGCCAAGCCGGACTAGCGGGGGGCATGAGCTCCTACAATGAGCAGTTCTTC	CASSQAGLAGGMSSYNEQFF
TRBD1	TRBV6-2/TRBV6-3	TRBJ1-4	few	TGTGCCAGCAGTTACCCCCGGACAGGGCCCAATGAAAAACTGTTTTTT	CASSYPRTGPNEKLFF
TRBD1	TRBV10-3	TRBJ2-1	NA	TGTGCCATCAGTGGGACAGGCCGGGACAATGAGCAGTTCTTC	CAISGTGRDNEQFF
NA	TRBV7-9	TRBJ1-4	NA	TGTGCCAGCAGCTTAGGAGGGTTGACGCCCAATGAAAAACTGTTTTTT	CASSLGGLTPNEKLFF
NA	TRBV5-6	TRBJ1-1	NA	TGTGCCAGCAGACAGGCAGGGTACACTGAAGCTTTCTTT	CASRQAGYTEAFF
NA	TRBV5-4	TRBJ2-2	NA	TGTGCCAGCAGCTTGGTCGCTACGAACACCGGGGAGCTGTTTTTT	CASSLVATNTGELFF
NA	TRBV10-3	TRBJ1-2	NA	TGTGCCATCAGTGAGTCAACAGGGTTAGGTAACTATGGCTACACCTTC	CAISESTGLGNYGYTF
NA	TRBV12-5	TRBJ2-2	NA	TGTGCTAGTGGTTTGCCGGTCGGAGGTGTCACCGGGGAGCTGTTTTTT	CASGLPVGGVTGELFF
NA	TRBV27	TRBJ1-2	NA	TGTGCCAGCAGTTTTACTCTTCCGATTCTTAACTATGGCTACACCTTC	CASSFTLPILNYGYTF
TRBD1	TRBV2	TRBJ1-1	few	TGTGCCAGCAGGGGACAGGGGATAGCTGAAGCTTTCTTT	CASRGQGIAEAFF
TRBD1	TRBV5-1	TRBJ2-4	NA	TGCGCCAGCAGCATGGCGGGACAGGGGGGCTCAAACATTCAGTACTTC	CASSMAGQGGSNIQYF
TRBD1	TRBV27	TRBJ1-5	NA	TGTGCCAGCAGTCCCTCACAGGGGGAGGTTGGGCATCAGCCCCAGCATTTT	CASSPSQGEVGHQPQHF
NA	TRBV6-6	TRBJ1-5	NA	TGTGCCAGCAATAAAATCACAGGGAACCCGAATCAGCCCCAGCATTTT	CASNKITGNPNQPQHF
NA	TRBV6-4	TRBJ1-5	NA	TGTGCCAGCAGTGACACGGGGGTGGGTCAGCCCCAGCATTTT	CASSDTGVGQPQHF
TRBD1	TRBV5-4	TRBJ2-6	NA	TGTGCCAGCAGCTCGGGACAGTTAGTCTCTGGGGCCAACGTCCTGACTTTC	CASSSGQLVSGANVLTF
NA	TRBV7-2	TRBJ1-2	NA	TGTGCCAGCAGTTCAGACATTTACTATGGCTACACCTTC	CASSSDIYYGYTF
NA	TRBV5-4	TRBJ2-5	NA	TGTGCCAGCAGCTTGGCCAGGGCCATCGAGACCCAGTACTTC	CASSLARAIETQYF
TRBD1	TRBV14	TRBJ1-3	NA	TGTGCCAGCAGCCAATGGGCCGGGACAGTCGCCGGAAACACCATATATTTT	CASSQWAGTVAGNTIYF
NA	TRBV5-6	TRBJ2-2	NA	TGTGCCAGCAGCTTGATGCGACAGAGGAACACCGGGGAGCTGTTTTTT	CASSLMRQRNTGELFF
NA	TRBV3-1/TRBV3-2	TRBJ2-5	once	TGTGCCAGCAGCCTCTCAGGGGTGGTAGAAGAGACCCAGTACTTC	CASSLSGVVEETQYF
NA	TRBV2	TRBJ1-1	NA	TGTGCCAGCAGTGGGCGGCAGGGAGGCACTGAAGCTTTCTTT	CASSGRQGGTEAFF
TRBD1	TRBV4-2	TRBJ2-2	NA	TGTGCCAGCAGCCCACAGGGGACAGGGGACGGGGAGCTGTTTTTT	CASSPQGTGDGELFF
NA	TRBV7-2	TRBJ1-1	NA	TGTGCCAGCAGCAGACAGCCTGCTCTTGAAGCTTTCTTT	CASSRQPALEAFF
TRBD2	TRBV2	TRBJ2-1	NA	TGTGCCATTACTAGCGGGGGCCGCTCCTACAATGAGCAGTTCTTC	CAITSGGRSYNEQFF
NA	TRBV19	TRBJ2-5	NA	TGTGCCAGTAGCACCTATAGAAGTAGGGACACCCAAGAGACCCAGTACTTC	CASSTYRSRDTQETQYF
TRBD2	TRBV4-1	TRBJ2-1	NA	TGCGCCAGCAGCCAAGGGGCGGGGGGGGTCCAAAATGAGCAGTTCTTC	CASSQGAGGVQNEQFF
TRBD2	TRBV6-2/TRBV6-3	TRBJ2-3	NA	TGTGCCAGCAGTCCCGGGACTAGCGGGCGGGATACGCAGTATTTT	CASSPGTSGRDTQYF
NA	TRBV10-3	TRBJ1-5	NA	TGTGCCATCAGTGGGGGGGGGATTGGCAATCAGCCCCAGCATTTT	CAISGGGIGNQPQHF
NA	TRBV5-1	TRBJ1-2	NA	TGCGCCAGCAGCCAAAGCGGTTGGACAGCACATATCGAGGGCTACACCTTC	CASSQSGWTAHIEGYTF
TRBD1	TRBV2	TRBJ1-5	NA	TGTGCCACCTCAGTGGACAGGGGATATAGCAATCAGCCCCAGCATTTT	CATSVDRGYSNQPQHF
TRBD1	TRBV27	TRBJ1-1	NA	TGTGCCAGCGGATCGGGACAGTACACTGAAGCTTTCTTT	CASGSGQYTEAFF
TRBD1	TRBV30	TRBJ1-4	NA	TGTGCCTGGAGTGGGGACAGCTATAATGAAAAACTGTTTTTT	CAWSGDSYNEKLFF
NA	TRBV3-1/TRBV3-2	TRBJ1-1	NA	TGTGCCAGCAGCCAAGTTAACAGGGAGGGGTGGGCTTTCTTT	CASSQVNREGWAFF
NA	TRBV27	TRBJ1-6	few	TGTGCCAGCAGTTTGGGAGGAAACAATTCACCCCTCCACTTT	CASSLGGNNSPLHF
NA	TRBV5-1	TRBJ2-1	NA	TGCGCCAGCCGGGACAGCGGGCTGGACAATGAGCAGTTCTTC	CASRDSGLDNEQFF
NA	TRBV14	TRBJ2-1	NA	TGTGCCAGCAGCCAAGATCGGGTTACACAGGGTCCCTACAATGAGCAGTTCTTC	CASSQDRVTQGPYNEQFF
NA	TRBV6-1	TRBJ1-3	NA	TGTGCCAGCAGTGAACAGGCCTTCTCTGGAAACACCATATATTTT	CASSEQAFSGNTIYF
NA	TRBV5-1	TRBJ1-2	NA	TGCGCCAGCACCCTTGTGGGGGGGGCGCATGGCTACACCTTC	CASTLVGGAHGYTF
NA	TRBV13	TRBJ2-3	NA	TGTGCCAGCAGCTTAGGAGGGGGAAGGAGCACAGATACGCAGTATTTT	CASSLGGGRSTDTQYF
NA	TRBV7-6	TRBJ2-2	once	TGTGCCAGCAGCTTAGCGGGTTCTAGCATCGGGGAGCTGTTTTTT	CASSLAGSSIGELFF
TRBD1	TRBV12-3/TRBV12-4	TRBJ1-2	NA	TGTGCCAGCAGTCCTTCAGGGGGGCAGGGCTACACCTTC	CASSPSGGQGYTF
TRBD1	TRBV5-1	TRBJ2-5	NA	TGCGCCAGCAGCTTGGGGGGGACAGGGGATTCCGCAAAAGAGACCCAGTACTTC	CASSLGGTGDSAKETQYF
NA	TRBV10-3	TRBJ1-2	NA	TGTGCCATCAGTGAGGGCCTTGGCCCCTATGGCTACACCTTC	CAISEGLGPYGYTF
NA	TRBV11-1	TRBJ1-4	NA	TGTGCCAGCAGACTTTTGGGGGGGAGCCTTAATGAAAAACTGTTTTTT	CASRLLGGSLNEKLFF
TRBD2	TRBV7-2	TRBJ2-3	NA	TGTGCCAGCAGCTCACTCACGACTAGCCTGGACACAGATACGCAGTATTTT	CASSSLTTSLDTDTQYF